This TCR beta chain was identified in a study of cytomegalovirus exposure and HLA in healthy donors. About the research overall: The approximately 130 validation repertoires and the approximately 700 first-cohort repertoires shared a platform, a later analysis reported.

Germline loops: CDR1 WNHNN, CDR2 SYGVQD (reference sequence). J lost 9 bases, V lost 5 bases, and 9 bases had no gene match. The CDR3 runs 16 residues. Data came from immunoSEQ multiplex PCR; TCRdb stores just in-frame clones and leaves some out. Here the sample spans approximately 150,000 clones, roughly 90% being singletons. The approximately 120-subject validation cohort, separate from the roughly 700-subject first cohort, included the donors. General study results and limits: Three CMV-associated chains were confirmed in vitro to be specific for CMV antigens. Generally TCR sequences proved uncommon, though certain public TCRs appeared in numerous donors.

To note about this clone: What it recognizes is unknown.

This TCR was sampled from a man aged 18 to 29 in good health and CMV-seropositive. The chain carries TRBV10-1 and TRBJ2-1; 14 nucleotides line up with TRBD2. The sequencing input was PBMCs. CDR3 nucleotide sequence: TGCGCCAGCAGTCCGGGACTAGCGGGGGCTCAGGGTGAGCAGTTCTTC. Its protein product is CASSPGLAGAQGEQFF.